This is a list of T cell receptor beta chains from one sample in a study of identical twins. TCRdb analysed the 5' RACE reads with MiXCR anew, one entry per CDR3 protein. The data contain 1,800,000 or so distinct CDR3 sequences, about 32% of them singletons. The sequencing sample was made of cord blood. Receptors originate from a newborn girl in good health. The CDR3 runs from the conserved cysteine through the conserved F or W. A D gene is named only where the DNA matches it firmly. Size values are once, few and many counts, or a class for expanded clones, and some rows have none.

j_call d_call clone_size v_call cdr3_aa cdr3_nt
TRBJ2-3 TRBD2 NA TRBV25-1 CASSEWRGGTDTQYF TGTGCCAGCAGTGAATGGCGGGGGGGCACAGATACGCAGTATTTT
TRBJ1-1 NA few TRBV27 CASSWESNTEAFF TGTGCCAGCAGTTGGGAATCGAACACTGAAGCTTTCTTT
TRBJ2-5 NA NA TRBV24-1 CATSDPPQETQYF TGTGCCACCAGTGACCCCCCACAAGAGACCCAGTACTTC
TRBJ1-5 NA NA TRBV20-1 CSARGGAANQPQHF TGCAGTGCTAGAGGCGGGGCGGCTAATCAGCCCCAGCATTTT
TRBJ2-2 TRBD2 NA TRBV4-2 CASSQVAGGANTGELFF TGTGCCAGCAGCCAAGTAGCGGGGGGGGCGAACACCGGGGAGCTGTTTTTT
TRBJ2-7 NA few TRBV29-1 CSVGGAGSSYEQYF TGCAGCGTTGGGGGGGCGGGAAGCTCCTACGAGCAGTACTTC
TRBJ2-7 NA many TRBV5-1 CASSLAAHEQYF TGCGCCAGCAGCTTGGCCGCCCACGAGCAGTACTTC
TRBJ2-7 NA many TRBV29-1 CSVENGEGTYEQYF TGCAGCGTTGAAAATGGAGAGGGTACCTACGAGCAGTACTTC
TRBJ1-2 NA few TRBV30 CAWSVRVYYGYTF TGTGCCTGGAGTGTGAGGGTGTACTATGGCTACACCTTC
TRBJ2-1 NA NA TRBV29-1 CSAQMNGVTYSEQFF TGCAGCGCCCAGATGAACGGGGTCACCTACAGTGAGCAGTTCTTC
TRBJ2-3 NA few TRBV28 CASSFAAGPDTQYF TGTGCCAGCAGTTTTGCGGCGGGCCCAGATACGCAGTATTTT
TRBJ2-1 NA few TRBV20-1 CSARQGIFYNEQFF TGCAGTGCTCGCCAGGGGATATTCTACAATGAGCAGTTCTTC
TRBJ2-5 NA many TRBV20-1 CSARGPLQETQYF TGCAGTGCTAGGGGACCCCTCCAAGAGACCCAGTACTTC
TRBJ1-1 NA NA TRBV6-7 CASSYFWAAVVRTEAFF TGTGCCAGCAGTTACTTTTGGGCAGCCGTGGTCAGAACTGAAGCTTTCTTT
TRBJ2-3 NA NA TRBV11-3 CASSPSWGAEETDTQYF TGTGCCAGCAGCCCAAGCTGGGGGGCAGAGGAGACAGATACGCAGTATTTT
TRBJ2-1 TRBD2 few TRBV9 CASSVGRLAAYNEQFF TGTGCCAGCAGCGTAGGAAGACTAGCGGCCTACAATGAGCAGTTCTTC
TRBJ2-5 NA NA TRBV29-1 CSGQQGGETQYF TGCAGCGGGCAACAAGGAGGGGAGACCCAGTACTTC
TRBJ2-7 NA NA TRBV28 CASRLTGLYEQYF TGTGCCAGCAGGTTGACAGGCCTCTACGAGCAGTACTTC
TRBJ2-1 TRBD2 few TRBV3-1 CASSPGTSGNAQFF TGTGCCAGCAGCCCCGGGACTAGCGGGAACGCGCAGTTCTTC
TRBJ2-1 NA NA TRBV10-3 CAISARAYNEQFF TGTGCCATCAGTGCACGGGCTTACAATGAGCAGTTCTTC
TRBJ2-4 NA NA TRBV11-1 CASSVGEGGYAKNIQYF TGTGCCAGCAGCGTGGGAGAGGGGGGATATGCCAAAAACATTCAGTACTTC
TRBJ2-1 TRBD2 NA TRBV6-1 CASSEWGISGRAYNEQFF TGTGCCAGCAGTGAATGGGGCATAAGCGGGAGGGCCTACAATGAGCAGTTCTTC
TRBJ2-1 TRBD2 many TRBV28 CASSLAGGNYEQFF TGTGCCAGCAGCCTAGCGGGAGGAAATTATGAGCAGTTCTTC
TRBJ2-3 TRBD2 few TRBV28 CASTPEVSGRGTDTQYF TGTGCCAGCACCCCAGAGGTTAGCGGGAGAGGCACAGATACGCAGTATTTT
TRBJ2-3 TRBD2 NA TRBV9 CASSVGLATATQYF TGTGCCAGCAGCGTAGGACTAGCGACAGCTACGCAGTATTTT